The clone carrying this TCR beta chain came up a few times. Its target is not known. The V end lost 6 bases, the J end lost 1 base, and 12 bases lay between the germline ends. The CDR3 length is 14 residues. Per the germline V gene, CDR1 is SQVTM and CDR2 is ANQGSEA. The entry originates in a study of CD8+ T cells in alopecia areata. Study-level points and caveats: Patients shared TCRs less clearly than mice did, possibly for HLA-related reasons. For lesional scalp, especially alopecia totalis/universalis, clonality was higher than in normal scalp. Scalp samples also contribute reads from the resident alphabeta T cells found in normal skin.

Treatment denoted: oral pan-JAK inhibitor, 5-10 mg twice daily. RNA, once extracted, was reverse transcribed into cDNA for use as the sequencing template. The table came from immunoSEQ multiplex PCR; TCRdb's copy has only in-frame clones and leaves some out. This sample has under 350,000 clones, with roughly 64% found just once. The V gene is TRBV29-1, the J gene TRBJ1-4; tentatively, D is TRBD1 (6 bases). The sequencing used CD4+ T cells sorted from blood, collected at week 24, from a patient treated with tofacitinib. This TCR came from a human donor with alopecia areata. CDR3 DNA sequence: TGCAGCGTGGCAGGGGTTGTAACTAATGAAAAACTGTTTTTT. Translating it yields CSVAGVVTNEKLFF.